The next 22 T cell receptor beta chains were all read from a single sample in a study of blood T cell repertoires in COVID-19 (dated by TCRdb to between 2020 and 2021). Receptors were amplified or captured by the immunoSEQ multiplex PCR assay. TCRdb took over this immuneACCESS table, retaining in-frame rearrangements with V and J assigned. Such tables are incomplete; in checked studies, under half of the missing clones stem from an unresolved V gene, and the remainder is unexplained. The table for this sample lists 250,000 to 350,000 clones; about four fifths of them were counted only once. 0.95% to 1.5% of the sample is held by the ten biggest clonotypes. The source material was peripheral blood. The source is a woman in her forties or fifties with acute or convalescent COVID-19.

The rearrangement links TRBV5-5 to TRBJ2-7, with 9 bases matching TRBD2. The CDR3 runs 15 residues. Looked up from germline, CDR1 is SGHKS and CDR2 is YYEKEE (reference sequence). J gave up 7 bases and V 4 bases, and 12 bases lay outside the gene matches. The CDR3 bases are TGTGCCAGCAGCGAGGGACTAGCAGATGGATTAGAGCAGTACTTC. Protein product: CASSEGLADGLEQYF.

The V call is TRBV25-1, the J call TRBJ1-2, with no clear D. Germline V gives CDR1 MGHDK, CDR2 SYGVNS. Deletions cut 0 bases from V and 2 bases from J, with 7 bases between. This CDR3 has 14 residues. Here the CDR3 reads CASSEYGGNYGYTF. DNA for the CDR3: TGTGCCAGCAGTGAATACGGCGGAAACTATGGCTACACCTTC.

This clone was counted a single time. The rearrangement joins TRBV6-5 to TRBJ2-3; D is possibly TRBD2 (6 bases). The CDR3 totals 15 residues. Trimming removed 4 bases at V and 4 bases at J, with 15 bases between. Germline loops: CDR1 MNHEY, CDR2 SVGAGI. The CDR3 loop is CASSWNWRGADTQYF. The CDR3 DNA is TGTGCCAGCAGTTGGAATTGGCGGGGAGCAGATACGCAGTATTTT.

V is TRBV9 and J is TRBJ1-2; 8 bases are a match to TRBD1. The CDR3 runs to 13 residues. Losses at the gene ends were 2 bases for V and 8 bases for J; bases not matched to a gene: 5. Germline-derived CDR1 and CDR2 are SGDLS and YYNGEE. Here the CDR3 DNA reads TGTGCCAGCAGCGTTCCAGGGGGCCGCGGCTACACCTTC. It translates to CASSVPGGRGYTF.

The rearrangement joins TRBV6-5 to TRBJ2-7; TRBD1 might be the D (6 bases). Germline CDR1 and CDR2: MNHEY and SVGAGI. The CDR3 is made up of 13 amino acids. V lost 6 bases, J lost 1 base, and 10 bases lay in between. Written as DNA, the CDR3 is TGTGCCAGCAGGAAGCAGGGGTCCTACGAGCAGTACGTC. The encoded protein is CASRKQGSYEQYV.

This clone has a handful of counts. The J gene is TRBJ1-5, the V gene TRBV2, with a weak D call TRBD1 (6 bases). CDR1 and CDR2 (germline): SNHLY, FYNNEI. This CDR3 spans 13 amino acids. Trimming removed 6 bases from V and 4 bases from J, with 10 bases in between. The CDR3 coding sequence is TGTGCCAGCAGCTCAGGGGAGAATCAGCCCCAGCATTTT. This translates into CASSSGENQPQHF.

On this clone itself: This CDR3 is also generated by other DNA sequences in the sample. This chain uses TRBV5-1 with TRBJ2-7; maybe TRBD1 (6 bases). This CDR3 region has 13 residues. Germline lookup yields CDR1 SGHRS and CDR2 YFSETQ. V lost 2 bases, J lost 3 bases, and 9 bases lay in between. The CDR3 DNA reads TGCGCCAGCAGCTTCCCGGACAGCTACGAGCAGTACTTC. The encoded protein is CASSFPDSYEQYF.

The chain employs TRBV29-1 and TRBJ2-3; D is unresolved. The ends were cut back, 3 bases at V and 6 bases at J, with 4 bases in the middle. CDR3 length: 10 amino acids. Germline lookup yields CDR1 SQVTM and CDR2 ANQGSEA. The DNA for the CDR3 is TGCAGCGTTGACATTGATACGCAGTATTTT. Protein sequence: CSVDIDTQYF.

This chain links TRBV7-9 with TRBJ1-4, with D tentatively TRBD1 (5 bases). Trimming cost V 5 bases and J 8 bases, with 15 bases left between them. The CDR3 is 14 amino acids. Germline values: CDR1 SEHNR, CDR2 FQNEAQ (reference sequence). CDR3 in amino acids: CASSPGLPREKLFF. As DNA, the CDR3 is TGTGCCAGCAGCCCGGGACTACCTCGGGAAAAACTGTTTTTT. Combining the CDR3 with reference TRBV7-9 and TRBJ1-4 gives the whole variable domain DTGVSQNPRHKITKRGQNVTFRCDPISEHNRLYWYRQTLGQGPEFLTYFQNEAQLEKSRLLSDRFSAERPKGSFSTLEIQRTEQGDSAMYLCASSPGLPREKLFFGSGTQLSVL.

This rearrangement joins TRBV24-1 to TRBJ1-2; 8 nucleotides align to TRBD1. Per germline, CDR1 KGHDR and CDR2 SFDVKD. This CDR3 region has 17 residues. Losses at the gene ends were 3 bases for V and 0 bases for J; bases not matched to a gene: 8. The CDR3 DNA reads as TGTGCCACCAGTGATCCCGCGGACAGGGCCGCTAACTATGGCTACACCTTC. As protein: CATSDPADRAANYGYTF.

Regarding this clone: A much more abundant neighbour one base away suggests this may be a read error. The same CDR3 is also encoded by other DNA sequences in this sample. The genes are TRBV5-6 and TRBJ1-5, with TRBD1 as a possible D gene (5 bases). V was trimmed by 6 bases and J by 2 bases, leaving 12 bases between them. There are 14 residues in the CDR3. Germline loops: CDR1 SGHDT, CDR2 YYEEEE. The CDR3 DNA is TGTGCCAGCAACAATTGGGGGGGCAATCAGCCCCAGCATTTT. It specifies CASNNWGGNQPQHF.

This chain joins TRBV2 and TRBJ2-1; TRBD2 might be the D (5 bases). The CDR3 is 15 amino acids. V shed 2 bases and J shed 1 base, with 9 bases lying between them. Germline V CDR1 and CDR2: SNHLY, FYNNEI. The CDR3 sequence is CASSEMGSSYNEQFF. CDR3 DNA: TGTGCCAGCAGTGAAATGGGGAGTTCCTACAATGAGCAGTTCTTC.

This chain connects TRBV5-6 to TRBJ2-3; 10 bases are a match to TRBD1. Trimming cost V 4 bases and J 6 bases; bases outside gene matches: 5. The germline V gene has CDR1 SGHDT and CDR2 YYEEEE. The CDR3 has 14 residues. The DNA of the CDR3 is TGTGCCAGCAGCCGGGACAGGGGAACGGATACGCAGTATTTT. The encoded protein is CASSRDRGTDTQYF.

This chain uses TRBV30 with TRBJ2-1, with 9 bases lining up with TRBD1. CDR1 and CDR2 (germline): GTSNPN, SVGIG (reference sequence). This CDR3 comprises 16 residues. Trimming removed 0 bases from V and 7 bases from J; junction bases left unmatched: 10. The CDR3 protein is CAWSVRGQGRRNEQFF. The DNA of the CDR3 is TGTGCCTGGAGTGTACGAGGACAGGGGCGCAGGAATGAGCAGTTCTTC.

This chain links TRBV11-2 with TRBJ2-2; 9 bases are shared with TRBD1. The germline V gene encodes CDR1 SGHAT and CDR2 FQNNGV. The trim removed 4 bases at V and 1 base at J, leaving 1 base unmatched. The CDR3 sequence is 15 residues long. In DNA form, the CDR3 reads TGTGCCAGCAGCTCGGGACAGGGGAACACCGGGGAGCTGTTTTTT. As protein: CASSSGQGNTGELFF.

This clone was counted a single time. The J gene is TRBJ2-7, the V gene TRBV28; 7 nucleotides align to TRBD1. Germline CDR1 reads MDHEN; CDR2 reads SYDVKM. The CDR3 has 14 residues. With 6 bases clipped from V and 6 bases from J, the junction kept 11 bases outside the gene matches. CDR3 amino acids: CASRLSRTGSEQYV. CDR3 DNA: TGTGCCAGCAGACTATCCCGGACAGGTTCCGAGCAGTACGTC.

The chain employs TRBV12-5 and TRBJ2-5; D is unresolved. The CDR3 has 11 residues. V lost 6 bases and J lost 3, with 5 bases in between. Germline assignment: CDR1 LGHNT and CDR2 FRNRAP. The CDR3: CASGPKETQYF. CDR3 coding DNA: TGTGCTAGTGGCCCAAAAGAGACCCAGTACTTC.

This clone was seen once. This chain connects TRBV9 to TRBJ1-4; 7 nucleotides line up with TRBD1. This CDR3 is built from 15 residues. CDR1 and CDR2 (germline): SGDLS, YYNGEE. The V segment lost 3 bases and the J segment 8 bases; nucleotides outside the gene matches: 10. DNA of the CDR3: TGTGCCAGCAGCGACCGGGACAGTCCAGGAGAAAAACTGTTTTTT. It is translated as CASSDRDSPGEKLFF.

The chain employs TRBV10-1 and TRBJ2-3; 10 nucleotides agree with TRBD2. Germline V lookup: CDR1 WNHNN, CDR2 SYGVQD (reference sequence). The length of the CDR3 is 16 residues. V shed 4 bases and J 0 bases; nucleotides not matched to a gene: 4. CDR3 protein: CASSAASGGSTDTQYF. Written as DNA, the CDR3 is TGCGCCAGCAGTGCGGCTAGCGGGGGAAGCACAGATACGCAGTATTTT.

This chain uses TRBV5-6 with TRBJ1-2, with D perhaps TRBD1 (5 bases). The CDR3 is 12 residues long. Trimming removed 4 bases from V and 7 bases from J, with 11 bases in between. CDR1 and CDR2 from the germline V gene are SGHDT and YYEEEE. CDR3 in amino acids: CASSLWGSGYTF. The CDR3 region has the DNA TGTGCCAGCAGCCTTTGGGGCTCTGGCTACACCTTC.

The V call is TRBV6-1, the J call TRBJ1-1, with D uncertain. This CDR3 contains 13 residues. Germline V lookup: CDR1 MNHNS, CDR2 SASEGT. V lost 0 bases to trimming and J lost 11 bases, with 13 bases between them. CDR3: CASSEARTREAFF. CDR3 coding DNA: TGTGCCAGCAGTGAAGCGCGAACCCGGGAGGCTTTCTTT.

This clone was observed a single time. A single base separates this from a much larger clone, so it may be a read error. This chain uses TRBV2 with TRBJ2-3; D gene uncertain. The CDR3 spans 12 residues. V dropped 4 bases and J dropped 2 bases, with 4 bases sitting between them. Germline V gives CDR1 SNHLY, CDR2 FYNNEI. CDR3 region: CASSVLTDTQYF. The DNA of the CDR3 is TGTGCCAGCAGTGTCCTCACAGATACGCAGTATTTT.